These 14 T cell receptor beta chains originate from one sample sequenced in a study of T cells in narcolepsy. The assay was immunoSEQ multiplex PCR, and TCRdb's table has in-frame clones only and misses some. The data hold about 25,000 clones, with almost 85% observed a single time. Sequencing was done on a sample of CD45RA- memory CD4+ T cells from PBMCs. The receptors were gathered from a human donor with narcolepsy.

This clone has a single count. This chain joins TRBV29-1 and TRBJ1-2; D uncertain. The CDR3 has 12 residues. Deletions cut 3 bases from V and 3 bases from J, with 8 bases between. The V gene's germline CDR1 is SQVTM and CDR2 ANQGSEA. The CDR3 region has the DNA TGCAGCGTTGATGGCGGAGACTATGGCTACACCTTC. This encodes CSVDGGDYGYTF.

The chain uses TRBV6-1 and TRBJ1-4; possibly TRBD1 for D (6 bases). The CDR3 sequence is 13 residues long. The germline CDR1 and CDR2 sequences are MNHNS and SASEGT. V lost 8 bases, J lost 6 bases, and 13 bases lay in between. CDR3 nucleotides: TGTGCCAGCTTAAAGGACAGATATGAAAAACTGTTTTTT. It codes for CASLKDRYEKLFF.

The CDR3 loop is CASSPRPGRGNEQFF. The CDR3 nucleotides read TGTGCCAGCTCACCACGCCCGGGGAGGGGCAATGAGCAGTTCTTC. V is TRBV18 and J is TRBJ2-1, with 7 bases matching TRBD2. Per the germline V gene, CDR1 is KGHSH and CDR2 is LQKENI. The CDR3 extends over 15 amino acids. Trimming at V came to 1 base and at J to 6 bases, leaving 6 bases not matched to a gene.

The chain links TRBV11-2 to TRBJ2-5, with D possibly being TRBD2 (6 bases). This CDR3 has 16 residues. Germline V gene data show CDR1 as SGHAT and CDR2 as FQNNGV. Trimming removed 4 bases from V and 4 bases from J, with 19 bases in between. In DNA form, the CDR3 reads TGTGCCAGCAGCTCTCGACTAGGGGCCCTGGGAGAGACCCAGTACTTC. The encoded protein is CASSSRLGALGETQYF. Looking up the rest from reference TRBV11-2 and TRBJ2-5 gives the full variable domain: EAGVAQSPRYKIIEKRQSVAFWCNPISGHATLYWYQQILGQGPKLLIQFQNNGVVDDSQLPKDRFSAERLKGVDSTLKIQPAKLEDSAVYLCASSSRLGALGETQYFGPGTRLLVL.

V gene TRBV7-9 combines with J gene TRBJ2-2; TRBD2 matches 7 bases. The CDR3 spans 16 residues. CDR1 and CDR2 from the germline V gene are SEHNR and FQNEAQ (reference sequence). The J segment lost 5 bases and the V segment lost 5 bases, leaving 11 bases of the junction unmatched. This chain's CDR3 is CASSHRGGFATGELFF. The CDR3 nucleotides read TGTGCCAGCAGCCATCGGGGAGGGTTTGCTACCGGGGAGCTGTTTTTT.

Written as DNA, the CDR3 is TGTGCCACCGGGACTAGCGGGAGTTGGTACGAGCAGTACTTC. The encoded protein is CATGTSGSWYEQYF. The V and J genes are TRBV10-3 and TRBJ2-7; 14 nucleotides agree with TRBD2. Per the germline V gene, CDR1 is ENHRY and CDR2 is SYGVKD. This CDR3 spans 14 amino acids. V shed 10 bases and J 4 bases; nucleotides not matched to a gene: 6.

The chain uses TRBV4-1 and TRBJ1-4; no definite D call. The CDR3 is made up of 15 amino acids. CDR1 is MGHRA, CDR2 YSYEKL, per germline. V was clipped by 0 bases and J by 8 bases, with 13 bases between them. The DNA for the CDR3 is TGCGCCAGCAGCCAAGAGTCCCCCTACGGCGAAAAACTGTTTTTT. It is translated as CASSQESPYGEKLFF.

V and J are TRBV19 and TRBJ2-6; D is uncertain. Germline CDR1 and CDR2: LNHDA and SQIVND (reference sequence). Trimming pared 2 bases from V and 0 bases from J, leaving 17 bases between. This CDR3 has 19 residues. CDR3 loop: CASSIPYVFGNSGANVLTF. The CDR3 DNA reads TGTGCCAGTAGTATACCCTATGTGTTCGGCAACTCTGGGGCCAACGTCCTGACTTTC.

The genes are TRBV21-1 and TRBJ2-2; the table assigns TRBD2, which was not confirmed against the DNA. TRBV21-1 is tagged as a pseudogene. This CDR3 has 18 amino acids. The CDR3 sequence is CASSVPGLPPPVGGELFF. CDR3 in DNA: TGTGCCAGCAGCGTGCCGGGACTACCTCCACCCGTTGGCGGGGAGCTGTTTTTT.

This clone came up a few times. V gene TRBV6-6 combines with J gene TRBJ1-1; no definite D call. Per the germline V gene, CDR1 is MNHNY and CDR2 is SVGAGI (reference sequence). Deletions cut 7 bases from V and 1 base from J, with 7 bases between. This CDR3 has 12 residues. The CDR3 here is CASTSGNTEAFF. CDR3 nucleotides: TGTGCCAGCACTTCAGGGAACACTGAAGCTTTCTTT.

This chain connects TRBV7-2 to TRBJ1-2; 10 positions match TRBD1. Trimming removed 5 bases from V and 8 bases from J; junction bases left unmatched: 5. The germline CDR1 and CDR2 sequences are SGHTA and FQGNSA. The CDR3 sequence is 13 residues long. CDR3 coding DNA: TGTGCCAGCAGCCAAGGACAGGGGGACGGCTACACCTTC. Translating gives CASSQGQGDGYTF.

V and J are TRBV7-6 and TRBJ1-3; D gene unclear. The CDR3 contains 13 residues. CDR1 and CDR2 from the germline V gene are SGHVS and FNYEAQ. The V end was cut by 10 bases, the J end by 0 bases, with 10 bases between. This CDR3 is CAITVDSGNTIYF. The CDR3 nucleotides are TGTGCCATCACAGTCGACTCTGGAAACACCATATATTTT.

This chain links TRBV7-2 with TRBJ1-2; 7 nucleotides match TRBD1. Germline loops: CDR1 SGHTA, CDR2 FQGNSA. J gave up 5 bases and V 2 bases, and 2 bases lay outside the gene matches. CDR3 length: 13 residues. Written as DNA, the CDR3 is TGTGCCAGCAGCTTAAGGGGACAGTATGGCTACACCTTC. It yields the protein CASSLRGQYGYTF.

The chain links TRBV10-2 to TRBJ1-3; 7 positions match TRBD1. The CDR3 extends over 15 amino acids. After removal of 4 bases from V and 2 bases from J, the junction contained 5 bases not matched to a gene. Germline V lookup: CDR1 WSHSY, CDR2 SAAADI. CDR3 residues: CASSAVDRAGNTIYF. The CDR3 region has the DNA TGCGCCAGCAGTGCCGTCGACAGGGCTGGAAACACCATATATTTT.